These 3 T cell receptor beta chains originate from one sample sequenced in a study of PD-1 blockade in classical Hodgkin lymphoma. With no exception, relapse followed autologous stem cell transplantation in all patients, and brentuximab vedotin exposure varied. TCRdb's copy holds only in-frame clones and misses some; the assay was immunoSEQ multiplex PCR. The repertoire consists of under 100,000 clones, with nearly 95% occurring once and the leading ten covering under 3%. Material: peripheral blood mononuclear cells (PBMCs), obtained before the second cycle of nivolumab. The receptors stem from a human donor with classical Hodgkin lymphoma.

The V call is TRBV5-6, the J call TRBJ2-1, with 9 bases identical to TRBD1. V gave up 4 bases and J gave up 1 base; unmatched junction bases: 3. Germline V gene lookup returns CDR1 SGHDT and CDR2 YYEEEE. This CDR3 has 15 amino acids. The CDR3 DNA is TGTGCCAGCAGCGGAGGGACAGGGTCCTACAATGAGCAGTTCTTC. As protein: CASSGGTGSYNEQFF.

The CDR3: CASSGRGGLVEAFF. The CDR3 DNA follows: TGTGCCAGCAGTGGAAGGGGCGGATTGGTGGAAGCTTTCTTT. The V call is TRBV6-1, the J call TRBJ1-1; D is perhaps TRBD1 (5 bases). V was clipped by 4 bases and J by 8 bases, with 17 bases between them. This CDR3 is built from 14 residues. CDR1 and CDR2 (germline): MNHNS, SASEGT.

V is TRBV6-1 and J is TRBJ1-1; tentative D call: TRBD1 (5 bases). Trimming took off 3 bases at V and 1 base at J, with 24 bases between the two ends. Germline loops: CDR1 MNHNS, CDR2 SASEGT. The CDR3 length is 19 residues. This chain's CDR3 is CASSDPVFTYRGRNTEAFF. DNA of the CDR3: TGTGCCAGCAGTGATCCGGTCTTTACGTATCGGGGGAGGAACACTGAAGCTTTCTTT.